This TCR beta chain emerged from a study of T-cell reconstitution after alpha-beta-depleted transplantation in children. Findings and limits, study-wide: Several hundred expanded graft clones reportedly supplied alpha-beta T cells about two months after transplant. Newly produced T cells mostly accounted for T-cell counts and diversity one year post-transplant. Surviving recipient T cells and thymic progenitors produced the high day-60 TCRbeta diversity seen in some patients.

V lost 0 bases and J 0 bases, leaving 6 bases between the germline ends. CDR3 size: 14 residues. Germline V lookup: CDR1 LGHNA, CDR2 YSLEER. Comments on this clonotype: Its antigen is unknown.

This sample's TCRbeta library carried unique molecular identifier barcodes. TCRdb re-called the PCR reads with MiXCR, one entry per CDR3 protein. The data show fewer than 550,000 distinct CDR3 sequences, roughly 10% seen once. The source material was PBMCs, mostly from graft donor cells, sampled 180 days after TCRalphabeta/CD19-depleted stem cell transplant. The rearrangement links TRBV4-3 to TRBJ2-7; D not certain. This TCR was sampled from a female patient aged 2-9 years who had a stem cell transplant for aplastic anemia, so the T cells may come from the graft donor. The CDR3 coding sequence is TGCGCCAGCAGCCAAGATCTCGCCTCCTACGAGCAGTACTTC. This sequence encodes CASSQDLASYEQYF.